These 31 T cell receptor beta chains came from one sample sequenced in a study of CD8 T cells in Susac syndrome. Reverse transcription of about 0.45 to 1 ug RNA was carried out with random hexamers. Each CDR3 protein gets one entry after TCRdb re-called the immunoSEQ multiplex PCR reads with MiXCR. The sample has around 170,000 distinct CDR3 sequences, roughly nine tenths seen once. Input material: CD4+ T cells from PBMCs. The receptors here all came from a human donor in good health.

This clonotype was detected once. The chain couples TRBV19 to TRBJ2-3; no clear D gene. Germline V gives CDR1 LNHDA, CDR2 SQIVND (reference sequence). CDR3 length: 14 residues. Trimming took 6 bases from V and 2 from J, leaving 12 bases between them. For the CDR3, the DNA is TGTGCCAGTAGAGGTTTTTCTTCCACAGATACGCAGTATTTT. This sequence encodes CASRGFSSTDTQYF.

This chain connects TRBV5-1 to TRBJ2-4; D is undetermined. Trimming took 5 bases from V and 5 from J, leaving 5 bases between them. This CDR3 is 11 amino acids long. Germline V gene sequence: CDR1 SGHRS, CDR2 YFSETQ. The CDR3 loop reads CASREENIQYF. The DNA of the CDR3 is TGCGCCAGCAGGGAAGAAAACATTCAGTACTTC.

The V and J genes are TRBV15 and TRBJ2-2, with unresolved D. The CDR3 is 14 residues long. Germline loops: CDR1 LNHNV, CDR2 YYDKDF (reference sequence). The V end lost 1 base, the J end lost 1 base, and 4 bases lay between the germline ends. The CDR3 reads CATSRAGNTGELFF. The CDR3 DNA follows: TGTGCCACCAGCAGAGCCGGGAACACCGGGGAGCTGTTTTTT.

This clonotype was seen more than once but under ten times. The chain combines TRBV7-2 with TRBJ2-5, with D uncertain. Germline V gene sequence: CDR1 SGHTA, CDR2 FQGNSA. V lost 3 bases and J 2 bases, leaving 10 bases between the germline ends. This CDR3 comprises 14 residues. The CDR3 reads CASSFGVGQETQYF. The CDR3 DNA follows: TGTGCCAGCAGCTTCGGAGTTGGGCAAGAGACCCAGTACTTC.

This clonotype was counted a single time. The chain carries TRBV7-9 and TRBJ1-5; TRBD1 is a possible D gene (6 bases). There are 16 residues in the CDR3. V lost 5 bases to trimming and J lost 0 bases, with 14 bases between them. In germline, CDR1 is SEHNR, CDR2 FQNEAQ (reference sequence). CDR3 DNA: TGTGCCAGCAGCCCAACTGGGACAAGTAGCAATCAGCCCCAGCATTTT. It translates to CASSPTGTSSNQPQHF.

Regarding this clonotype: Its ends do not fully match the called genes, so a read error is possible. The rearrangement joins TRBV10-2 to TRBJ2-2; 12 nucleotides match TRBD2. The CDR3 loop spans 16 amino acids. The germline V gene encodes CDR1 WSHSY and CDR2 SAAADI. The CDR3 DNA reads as TGCGCCAGCAGTGCGACTAGCGGGAGTGGCAAGAGGGAGCTTTTTTTT. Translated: CASSATSGSGKRELFF.

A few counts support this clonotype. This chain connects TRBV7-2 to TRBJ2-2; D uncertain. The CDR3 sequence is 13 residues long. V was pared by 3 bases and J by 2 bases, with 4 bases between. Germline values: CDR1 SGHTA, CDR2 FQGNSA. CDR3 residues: CASSFLNTGELFF. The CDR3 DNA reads TGTGCCAGCAGCTTTTTAAACACCGGGGAGCTGTTTTTT.

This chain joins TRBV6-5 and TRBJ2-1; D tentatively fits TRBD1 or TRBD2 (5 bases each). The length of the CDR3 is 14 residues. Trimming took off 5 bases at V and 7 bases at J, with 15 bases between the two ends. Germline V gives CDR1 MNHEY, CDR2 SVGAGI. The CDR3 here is CASSGGPGWNEQFF. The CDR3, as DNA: TGTGCCAGCAGTGGGGGTCCGGGGTGGAATGAGCAGTTCTTC.

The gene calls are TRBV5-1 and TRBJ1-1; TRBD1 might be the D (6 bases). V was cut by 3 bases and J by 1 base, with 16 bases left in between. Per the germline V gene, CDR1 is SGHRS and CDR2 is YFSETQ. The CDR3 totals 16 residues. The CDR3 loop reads CASSSKLTTGNTEAFF. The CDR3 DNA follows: TGCGCCAGCAGCTCTAAATTGACGACAGGGAACACTGAAGCTTTCTTT.

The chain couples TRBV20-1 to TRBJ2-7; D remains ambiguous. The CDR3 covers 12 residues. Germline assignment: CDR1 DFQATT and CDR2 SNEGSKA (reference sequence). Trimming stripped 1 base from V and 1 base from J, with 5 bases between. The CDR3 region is CSARVASYEQYF. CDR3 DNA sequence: TGCAGTGCTAGAGTTGCGTCCTACGAGCAGTACTTC.

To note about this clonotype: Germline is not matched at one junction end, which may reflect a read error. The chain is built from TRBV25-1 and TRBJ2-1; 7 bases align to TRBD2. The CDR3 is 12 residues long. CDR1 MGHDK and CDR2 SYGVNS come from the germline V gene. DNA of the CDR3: TGTGCCAGCACAACGGGAGGCAATGAGCAGTCCTTC. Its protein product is CASTTGGNEQSF.

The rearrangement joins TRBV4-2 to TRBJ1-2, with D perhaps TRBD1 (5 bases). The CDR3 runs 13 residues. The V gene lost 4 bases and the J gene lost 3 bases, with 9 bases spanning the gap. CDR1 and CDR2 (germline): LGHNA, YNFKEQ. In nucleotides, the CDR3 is TGTGCCAGCAGCCGGGACGGTCACTATGGCTACACCTTC. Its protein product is CASSRDGHYGYTF.

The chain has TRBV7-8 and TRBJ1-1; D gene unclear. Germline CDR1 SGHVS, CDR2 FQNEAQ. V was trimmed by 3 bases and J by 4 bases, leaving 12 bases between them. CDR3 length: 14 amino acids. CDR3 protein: CASSLPEGSTEAFF. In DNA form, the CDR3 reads TGTGCCAGCAGCTTGCCTGAGGGAAGCACTGAAGCTTTCTTT.

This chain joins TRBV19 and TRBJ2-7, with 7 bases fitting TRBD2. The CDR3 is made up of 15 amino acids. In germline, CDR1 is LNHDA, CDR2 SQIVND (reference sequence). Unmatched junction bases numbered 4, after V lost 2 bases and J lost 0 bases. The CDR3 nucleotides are TGTGCCAGTAGTATACAGCGGGGTACCTCCTACGAGCAGTACTTC. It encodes CASSIQRGTSYEQYF.

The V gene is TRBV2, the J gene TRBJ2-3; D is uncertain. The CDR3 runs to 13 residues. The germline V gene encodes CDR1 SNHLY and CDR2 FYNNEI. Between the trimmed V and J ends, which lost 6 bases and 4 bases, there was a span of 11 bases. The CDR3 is CASRTSEADTQYF. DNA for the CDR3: TGTGCCAGCAGGACCAGTGAGGCAGATACGCAGTATTTT.

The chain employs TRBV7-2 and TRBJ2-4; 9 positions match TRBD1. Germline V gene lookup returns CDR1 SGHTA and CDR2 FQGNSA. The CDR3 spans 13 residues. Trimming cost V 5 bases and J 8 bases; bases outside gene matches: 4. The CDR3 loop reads CASSRTGGDIQYF. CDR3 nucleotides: TGTGCCAGCAGCCGCACAGGGGGCGACATTCAGTACTTC.

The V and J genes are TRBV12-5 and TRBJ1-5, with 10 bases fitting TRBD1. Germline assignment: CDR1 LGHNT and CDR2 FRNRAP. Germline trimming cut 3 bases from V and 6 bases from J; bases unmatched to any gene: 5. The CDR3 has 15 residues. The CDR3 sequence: CASGLGTGDIQPQHF. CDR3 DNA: TGTGCTAGTGGTTTAGGGACAGGGGATATTCAGCCCCAGCATTTT.

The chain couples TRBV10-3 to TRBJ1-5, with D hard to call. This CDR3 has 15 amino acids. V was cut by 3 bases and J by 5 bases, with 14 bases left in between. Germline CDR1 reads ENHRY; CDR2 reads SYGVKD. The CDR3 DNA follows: TGTGCCATCAGTGACCAGCAAATCCCACATCAGCCCCAGCATTTT. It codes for CAISDQQIPHQPQHF.

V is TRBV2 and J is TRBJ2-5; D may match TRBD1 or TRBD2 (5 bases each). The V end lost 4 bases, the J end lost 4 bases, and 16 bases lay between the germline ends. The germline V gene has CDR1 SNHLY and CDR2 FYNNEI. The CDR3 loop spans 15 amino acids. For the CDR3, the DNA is TGTGCCAGCAGTGGAGTGGGGGTCAGCGGAGAGACCCAGTACTTC. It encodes CASSGVGVSGETQYF.

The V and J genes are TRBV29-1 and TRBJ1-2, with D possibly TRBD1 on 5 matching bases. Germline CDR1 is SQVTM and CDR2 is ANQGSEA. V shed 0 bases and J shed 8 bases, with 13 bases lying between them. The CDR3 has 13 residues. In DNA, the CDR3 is TGCAGCGTTGAAGACCAGCAGGGAGGAGGCTACACCTTC. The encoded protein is CSVEDQQGGGYTF.

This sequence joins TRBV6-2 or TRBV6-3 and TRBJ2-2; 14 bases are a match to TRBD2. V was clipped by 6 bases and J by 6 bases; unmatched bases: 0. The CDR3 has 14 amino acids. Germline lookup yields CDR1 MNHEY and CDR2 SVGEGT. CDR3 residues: CASRTSGGAGELFF. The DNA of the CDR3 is TGTGCCAGCAGGACTAGCGGGGGGGCCGGGGAGCTGTTTTTT.

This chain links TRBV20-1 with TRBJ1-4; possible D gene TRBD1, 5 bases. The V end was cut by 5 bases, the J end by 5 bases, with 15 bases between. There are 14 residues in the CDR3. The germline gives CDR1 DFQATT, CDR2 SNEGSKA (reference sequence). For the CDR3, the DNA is TGCAGTGCTTTTACCGGGGCAGAGAATGAAAAACTGTTTTTT. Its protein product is CSAFTGAENEKLFF.

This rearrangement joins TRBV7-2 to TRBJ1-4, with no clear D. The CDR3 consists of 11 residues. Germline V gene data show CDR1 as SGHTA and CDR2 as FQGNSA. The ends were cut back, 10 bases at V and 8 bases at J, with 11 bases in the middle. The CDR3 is CATLLREKLFF. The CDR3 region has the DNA TGTGCCACCCTCCTACGGGAAAAACTGTTTTTT.

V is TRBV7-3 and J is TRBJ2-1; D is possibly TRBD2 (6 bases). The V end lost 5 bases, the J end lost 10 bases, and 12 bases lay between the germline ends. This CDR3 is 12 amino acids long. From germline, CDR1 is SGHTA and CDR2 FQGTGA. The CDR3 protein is CASSPGSGEQFF. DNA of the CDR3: TGTGCCAGCAGCCCAGGGAGCGGGGAGCAGTTCTTC.

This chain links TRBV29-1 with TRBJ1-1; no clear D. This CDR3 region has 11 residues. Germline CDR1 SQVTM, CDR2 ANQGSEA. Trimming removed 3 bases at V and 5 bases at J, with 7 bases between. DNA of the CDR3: TGCAGCGTTGATCAGGTGACTGAAGCTTTCTTT. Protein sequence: CSVDQVTEAFF.

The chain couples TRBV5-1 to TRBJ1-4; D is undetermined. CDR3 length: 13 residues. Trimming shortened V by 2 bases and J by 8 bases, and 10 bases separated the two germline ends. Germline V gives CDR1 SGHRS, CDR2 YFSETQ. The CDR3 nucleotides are TGCGCCAGCAGCTTTGGGATCGGGGAAAAACTGTTTTTT. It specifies CASSFGIGEKLFF.

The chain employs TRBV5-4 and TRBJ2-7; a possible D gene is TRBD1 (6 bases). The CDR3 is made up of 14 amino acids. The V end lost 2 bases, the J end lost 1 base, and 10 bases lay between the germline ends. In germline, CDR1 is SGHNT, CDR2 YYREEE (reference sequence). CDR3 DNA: TGTGCCAGCAGCTTTATCGGACAGTCCTACGAGCAGTACTTC. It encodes CASSFIGQSYEQYF. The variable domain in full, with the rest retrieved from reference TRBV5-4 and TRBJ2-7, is ETGVTQSPTHLIKTRGQQVTLRCSSQSGHNTVSWYQQALGQGPQFIFQYYREEENGRGNFPPRFSGLQFPNYSSELNVNALELDDSALYLCASSFIGQSYEQYFGPGTRLTVT.

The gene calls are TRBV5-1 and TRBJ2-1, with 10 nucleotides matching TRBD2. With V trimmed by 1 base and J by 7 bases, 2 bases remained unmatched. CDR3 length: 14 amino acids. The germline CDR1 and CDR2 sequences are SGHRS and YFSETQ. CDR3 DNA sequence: TGCGCCAGCAGCTTGCTAGCGGGGGCGAATGAGCAGTTCTTC. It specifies CASSLLAGANEQFF.

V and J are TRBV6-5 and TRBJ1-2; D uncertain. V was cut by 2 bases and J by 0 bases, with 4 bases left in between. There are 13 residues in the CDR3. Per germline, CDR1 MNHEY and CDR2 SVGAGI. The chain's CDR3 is CASSYVANYGYTF. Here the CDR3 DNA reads TGTGCCAGCAGTTACGTGGCTAACTATGGCTACACCTTC.

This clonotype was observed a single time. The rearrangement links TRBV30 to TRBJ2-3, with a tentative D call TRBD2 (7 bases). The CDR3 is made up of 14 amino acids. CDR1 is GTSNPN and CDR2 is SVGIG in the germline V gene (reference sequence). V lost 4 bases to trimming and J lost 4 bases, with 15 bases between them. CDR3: CAWTTGGWSDTQYF. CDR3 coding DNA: TGTGCCTGGACGACGGGGGGCTGGTCAGATACGCAGTATTTT.

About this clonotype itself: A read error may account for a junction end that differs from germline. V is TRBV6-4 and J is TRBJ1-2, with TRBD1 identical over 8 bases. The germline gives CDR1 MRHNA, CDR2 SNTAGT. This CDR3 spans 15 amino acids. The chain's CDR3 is CASRPSGQGNHGYTF. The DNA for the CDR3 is TGTGCCAGCAGACCCTCAGGACAGGGTAACCATGGCTACACCTTC.